The clone carrying this TCR beta chain was seen only a few times. Its antigen is as yet unknown. It was 5'RACE with constant-segment primers that produced the TCR alpha and TCR beta cDNA libraries, which carried sample barcodes and UMIs. Via MiXCR, TCRdb re-called the 5' RACE reads, giving one row per CDR3 protein. The table has approximately 230,000 distinct CDR3 sequences, 16% seen once. The data were obtained in a study of T-cell memory formation after mild COVID-19. Study findings and constraints: Several responding clones turned up in pre-infection memory, indicating that cross-reactive memory may have taken part.

The sequenced sample consisted of PBMCs or a T cell subset sorted from them (not recorded which). This clonotype was sampled from a man younger than 30 who had mild COVID-19 (a few samples of this study predate the infection). Cell type and time point are not known.

This CDR3 reads CASSRKGAGGYNEQFF. DNA for the CDR3: TGTGCCAGCAGCCGGAAGGGAGCGGGGGGGTACAATGAGCAGTTCTTC. The chain combines TRBV11-2 with TRBJ2-1, with 10 bases lining up with TRBD2. Germline V gene data show CDR1 as SGHAT and CDR2 as FQNNGV. This CDR3 contains 16 residues. The junction had 8 bases not matched to a gene; V was cut back by 5 bases and J by 4 bases.